These 3 T cell receptor beta chains were all obtained from the same sample, sequenced in a study of human T cells and chemical hapten exposure. Regarding time point: pre-sensitization, week 0. Noted treatment: therapeutic diphenylcyclopropenone sensitization with weekly scalp DPC. TCRdb re-analysed the RACE reads in MiXCR, keeping a single row per CDR3 protein. Of 50,000 to 70,000 distinct CDR3 sequences listed, 9.9% are singletons. The material sequenced was whole blood, taken in connection with sensitization to the hapten diphenylcyclopropenone (DPC). All receptors derive from a man between 40 and 49 years old with alopecia areata. Some clones in this sample may be carry-over from other donors' samples.

Ten or more counts support this clonotype. J is TRBJ1-4 and V is TRBV6-5, with D perhaps matching TRBD1 (6 bases). Per germline, CDR1 MNHEY and CDR2 SVGAGI. Deletions cut 6 bases from V and 8 bases from J, with 22 bases between. The CDR3 consists of 16 residues. This CDR3 reads CASSPQPGGAVEKLFF. The DNA of the CDR3 is TGTGCCAGCAGCCCGCAGCCGGGGGGCGCGGTGGAAAAACTGTTTTTT.

This clonotype was seen more than once but under ten times. The chain recombines TRBV9 with TRBJ2-3; D is unclear. Trimming shortened V by 4 bases and J by 3 bases, and 9 bases separated the two germline ends. Germline CDR1 and CDR2: SGDLS and YYNGEE. CDR3 length equals 13 residues. The CDR3 DNA reads as TGTGCCAGCAGCTTGCGACCGACAGATACGCAGTATTTT. Translated, it gives CASSLRPTDTQYF.

This clonotype was seen ten or more times. The chain has TRBV2 and TRBJ2-1; the match to TRBD2 covers 10 bases. Germline V lookup: CDR1 SNHLY, CDR2 FYNNEI. This CDR3 is built from 16 residues. V lost 5 bases to trimming and J lost 3 bases; unmatched junction nucleotides: 7. CDR3 sequence: CASSPGASGSYNEQFF. In nucleotides, the CDR3 is TGTGCCAGCAGTCCAGGGGCTAGCGGGAGCTACAATGAGCAGTTCTTC.